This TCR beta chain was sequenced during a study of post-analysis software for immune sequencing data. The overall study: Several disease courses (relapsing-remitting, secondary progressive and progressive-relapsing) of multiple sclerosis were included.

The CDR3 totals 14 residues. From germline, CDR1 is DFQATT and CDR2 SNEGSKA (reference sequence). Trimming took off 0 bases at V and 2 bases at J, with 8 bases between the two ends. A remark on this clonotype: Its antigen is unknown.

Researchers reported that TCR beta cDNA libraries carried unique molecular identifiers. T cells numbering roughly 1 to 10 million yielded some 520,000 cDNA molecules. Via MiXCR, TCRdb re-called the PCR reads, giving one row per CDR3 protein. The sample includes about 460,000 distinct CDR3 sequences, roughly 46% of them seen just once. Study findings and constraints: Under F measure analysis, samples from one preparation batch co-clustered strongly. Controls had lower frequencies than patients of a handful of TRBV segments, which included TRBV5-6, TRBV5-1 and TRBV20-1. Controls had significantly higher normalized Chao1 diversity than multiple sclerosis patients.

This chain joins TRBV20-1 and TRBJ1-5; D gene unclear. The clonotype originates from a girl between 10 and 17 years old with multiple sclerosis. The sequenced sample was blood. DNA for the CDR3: TGCAGTGCTAGAGAGGGCCAGGGCAATCAGCCCCAGCATTTT. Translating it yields CSAREGQGNQPQHF.